Presented here are 12 T cell receptor beta chains from one specimen sequenced in a study of T-cell reconstitution after alpha-beta-depleted transplantation in children. Unique molecular identifiers tagged the TCRbeta library. TCRdb re-called the PCR reads through MiXCR, storing one row per CDR3 protein. The data contain about 580,000 distinct CDR3 sequences, 25% to 30% of them singletons. The source material was PBMCs, sampled before TCRalphabeta/CD19-depleted stem cell transplant. Every receptor here comes from a boy under two years old with Wiskott-Aldrich syndrome, due to receive a stem cell transplant.

Only a few counts were recorded for this clonotype. Here the CDR3 DNA reads TGTGCCAGCAGAACAGGGGAGTCTGGGGCCAACGTCCTGACTTTC. Its translation: CASRTGESGANVLTF. The chain combines TRBV21-1 with TRBJ2-6; TRBD1 is the table's D call, not checked against the DNA. TRBV21-1 is marked as a pseudogene. CDR3 length: 15 residues.

This clonotype was counted a few times. V usage is TRBV2 and J usage is TRBJ1-4; 7 bases are a match to TRBD1. The length of the CDR3 is 14 residues. V lost 7 bases and J lost 2; bases outside the gene matches: 4. CDR1 is SNHLY, CDR2 FYNNEI, per germline. CDR3: CASISGQTNEKLFF. CDR3 sequence (DNA): TGTGCCAGCATATCGGGACAGACTAATGAAAAACTGTTTTTT. The whole variable domain, remainder taken from reference TRBV2 and TRBJ1-4, is EPEVTQTPSHQVTQMGQEVILRCVPISNHLYFYWYRQILGQKVEFLVSFYNNEISEKSEIFDDQFSVERPDGSNFTLKIRSTKLEDSAMYFCASISGQTNEKLFFGSGTQLSVL.

V gene TRBV5-1 combines with J gene TRBJ2-2; no firm D call. V gave up 0 bases and J gave up 2 bases, with 8 bases separating them. Germline V gene lookup returns CDR1 SGHRS and CDR2 YFSETQ. CDR3 length: 15 residues. The CDR3 is CASSLEPRNTGELFF. CDR3 bases: TGCGCCAGCAGCTTGGAGCCTAGAAACACCGGGGAGCTGTTTTTT.

This clonotype was detected only a few times. The CDR3 loop reads CASSQDRVRHNEQFF. In DNA, the CDR3 is TGTGCCAGCAGCCAGGACAGGGTACGCCACAATGAGCAGTTCTTC. The rearrangement links TRBV5-5 to TRBJ2-1, with 8 bases fitting TRBD1. There are 15 residues in the CDR3. Germline-derived CDR1 and CDR2 are SGHKS and YYEKEE (reference sequence). V was pared by 4 bases and J by 5 bases, with 8 bases of the junction left unmatched.

The chain employs TRBV7-2 and TRBJ2-5; maybe TRBD2 (5 bases). The CDR3 runs 14 residues. Germline V gene data show CDR1 as SGHTA and CDR2 as FQGNSA. The V gene lost 6 bases and the J gene lost 7 bases, with 18 bases spanning the gap. CDR3 amino acids: CASSSGRNRRTQYF. In nucleotides, the CDR3 is TGTGCCAGCAGTTCTGGGAGAAATAGAAGGACCCAGTACTTC. The complete variable domain, with remaining parts taken from reference TRBV7-2 and TRBJ2-5, reads GAGVSQSPSNKVTEKGKDVELRCDPISGHTALYWYRQSLGQGLEFLIYFQGNSAPDKSGLPSDRFSAERTGGSVSTLTIQRTQQEDSAVYLCASSSGRNRRTQYFGPGTRLLVL.

The chain joins TRBV25-1 to TRBJ1-1; no clear D gene. The V gene's germline CDR1 is MGHDK and CDR2 SYGVNS. Trimming removed 1 base from V and 0 bases from J, with 3 bases in between. The CDR3 runs 13 residues. The CDR3 region is CASSEFLNTEAFF. CDR3 coding DNA: TGTGCCAGCAGTGAATTCCTGAACACTGAAGCTTTCTTT.

The chain combines TRBV7-9 with TRBJ1-1; D gene ambiguous. This CDR3 comprises 12 residues. V was cut by 2 bases and J by 9 bases, with 10 bases left in between. Germline V gives CDR1 SEHNR, CDR2 FQNEAQ (reference sequence). The CDR3 coding sequence is TGTGCCAGCAGCTTAAGGGAAGGGAAAGCTTTCTTT. Translation gives CASSLREGKAFF. Using reference TRBV7-9 and TRBJ1-1 for the parts outside the CDR3, the full variable domain is DTGVSQNPRHKITKRGQNVTFRCDPISEHNRLYWYRQTLGQGPEFLTYFQNEAQLEKSRLLSDRFSAERPKGSFSTLEIQRTEQGDSAMYLCASSLREGKAFFGQGTRLTVV.

CDR3 in DNA: TGTGCCAGCAGCAGGTCGGGGGGACAGATTAACTATGGCTACACCTTC. It yields the protein CASSRSGGQINYGYTF. The rearrangement uses TRBV4-2 and TRBJ1-2; TRBD1 agrees at 7 bases. This CDR3 is built from 16 residues. Germline V gives CDR1 LGHNA, CDR2 YNFKEQ. V gave up 5 bases and J gave up 1 base; unmatched junction bases: 10.

The table lists this clonotype with a few counts. The V gene is TRBV2, the J gene TRBJ2-1; D not certain. Trimming stripped 3 bases from V and 4 bases from J, with 4 bases between. CDR3 length: 12 amino acids. Germline V gene data show CDR1 as SNHLY and CDR2 as FYNNEI. CDR3 nucleotides: TGTGCCAGCAGTGACCAATACAATGAGCAGTTCTTC. Its translation is CASSDQYNEQFF.

This clonotype has just a few counts. The chain carries TRBV5-6 and TRBJ2-7; D is unresolved. Germline values: CDR1 SGHDT, CDR2 YYEEEE. The CDR3 spans 15 residues. Trimming took 2 bases from V and 5 from J, leaving 17 bases between them. In nucleotides, the CDR3 is TGTGCCAGCAGCTTATATGGAATGGAAGCCGACGAGCAGTACTTC. Residues: CASSLYGMEADEQYF.

This clonotype was counted a few times. The CDR3: CASSFAVAGGDGDTQYF. Written as DNA, the CDR3 is TGTGCCAGCAGTTTCGCAGTGGCGGGAGGGGATGGAGATACGCAGTATTTT. The chain combines TRBV28 with TRBJ2-3; 9 bases match TRBD2. Germline assignment: CDR1 MDHEN and CDR2 SYDVKM. The J segment lost 5 bases and the V segment lost 3 bases, leaving 12 bases of the junction unmatched. The CDR3 has 17 amino acids. The variable domain in full, with the rest retrieved from reference TRBV28 and TRBJ2-3, is DVKVTQSSRYLVKRTGEKVFLECVQDMDHENMFWYRQDPGLGLRLIYFSYDVKMKEKGDIPEGYSVSREKKERFSLILESASTNQTSMYLCASSFAVAGGDGDTQYFGPGTRLTVL.

The V call is TRBV27, the J call TRBJ2-1; 13 bases map to TRBD2. This CDR3 is 17 amino acids long. Germline trimming cut 3 bases from V and 5 bases from J; bases unmatched to any gene: 7. CDR1 is MNHEY and CDR2 is SMNVEV in the germline V gene (reference sequence). The CDR3 here is CASSFRTSGRGDNEQFF. The CDR3 bases are TGTGCCAGCAGTTTTAGGACTAGCGGGAGAGGAGACAATGAGCAGTTCTTC.